The clone carrying this TCR beta chain was counted only a few times. The data were taken from a study of blood T cells in healthy people across ages. CDR1 and CDR2 (germline): DFQATT, SNEGSKA (reference sequence). The CDR3 sequence is 14 residues long. The second PCR ran about 6 to 12 cycles with a sample-barcoded 5' primer and J-beta primers. TCRdb redid the calling of the 5' RACE reads with MiXCR, one entry per CDR3 protein. The sample consists of 1.5 million to 2 million distinct CDR3 sequences, less than 50% of them appearing once. Material: blood. The receptor comes from a woman aged 40 to 49 in good health. The chain recombines TRBV20-1 with TRBJ2-7, with D possibly being TRBD1 or TRBD2 (5 bases each). TRBJ2-4 explains the end of the DNA better; the J call may be wrong. The CDR3 region is CSARVEGRKNIQYF. As DNA, the CDR3 is TGCAGTGCTAGAGTCGAGGGGCGCAAAAACATTCAGTACTTC.